This TCR beta chain was obtained from a study of OX40 agonist ivuxolimab in advanced cancers. Study-level information: Across the patients, intravenous ivuxolimab was delivered every 2 weeks at 0.01 to 10 mg/kg. Of mixed ages from about 23 to 79 and averaging about 56 years, the group was 65% to 85% male. Patients receiving dose escalation had hepatocellular carcinoma, melanoma, renal cell or head and neck cancer.

The V gene lost 2 bases and the J gene lost 4 bases, with 15 bases spanning the gap. This CDR3 comprises 15 residues. Germline CDR1 and CDR2: SGHRS and YFSETQ. Some clones are missing from TCRdb's copy, which holds only in-frame ones; the method was immunoSEQ multiplex PCR. The table lists approximately 61,000 clones, approximately 93% of them singletons. Sequenced here: CD4+ or CD8+ T cells sorted from blood, sampled in a trial of the OX40 agonist ivuxolimab. V is TRBV5-1 and J is TRBJ1-1; the D gene is possibly TRBD1 (5 bases). The clonotype comes from an adult with an advanced solid tumor such as melanoma, head and neck, liver or kidney cancer. The CDR3, as DNA: TGCGCCAGCAGCTTTTACGCCGGGACCGTCACTGAAGCTTTCTTT. It codes for CASSFYAGTVTEAFF.